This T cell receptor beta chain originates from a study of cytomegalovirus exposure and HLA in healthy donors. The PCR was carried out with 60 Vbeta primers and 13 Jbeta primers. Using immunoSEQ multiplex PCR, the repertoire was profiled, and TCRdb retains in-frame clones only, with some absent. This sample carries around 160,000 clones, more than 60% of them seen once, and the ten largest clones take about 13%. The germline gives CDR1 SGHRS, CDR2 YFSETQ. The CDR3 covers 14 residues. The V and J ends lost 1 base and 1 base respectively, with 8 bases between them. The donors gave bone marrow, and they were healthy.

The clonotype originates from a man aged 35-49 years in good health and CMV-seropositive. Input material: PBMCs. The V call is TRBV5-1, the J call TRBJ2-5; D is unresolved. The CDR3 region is CASSLNYRQETQYF. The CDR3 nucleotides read TGCGCCAGCAGCTTGAATTATCGCCAAGAGACCCAGTACTTC. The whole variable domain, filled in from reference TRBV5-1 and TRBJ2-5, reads KAGVTQTPRYLIKTRGQQVTLSCSPISGHRSVSWYQQTPGQGLQFLFEYFSETQRNKGNFPGRFSGRQFSNSRSEMNVSTLELGDSALYLCASSLNYRQETQYFGPGTRLLVL.